A selection of T cell receptor beta chains follows, all from one sample in a study of T cells in Graves' hyperthyroidism and ophthalmopathy. TCRdb itself ran the multiplex PCR reads through MiXCR, one entry per CDR3 protein. The sample gives around 350,000 distinct CDR3 sequences, about a fifth of which show up once; around 3.6% is in the top ten. Sequencing was performed on blood. These receptor sequences come from a woman between 18 and 29 years old with Graves' hyperthyroidism. The CDR3 runs from the conserved cysteine through the conserved F or W. A D gene is named only where the DNA matches it firmly. Clone size, where shown, is once, few, many, or a class for clones that have expanded.

V gene,J gene,clone size,D gene,CDR3 DNA,CDR3 protein
TRBV15,TRBJ1-1,many,TRBD1,TGTGCCACCAGCAGAGATGGACAGGGCGGTGAAGCTTTCTTT,CATSRDGQGGEAFF
TRBV2,TRBJ2-5,NA,TRBD2,TGTGCCAGCAGTGCTCAACTAGCGGGGGTCGAGACCCAGTACTTC,CASSAQLAGVETQYF
TRBV19,TRBJ2-2,many,NA,TGTGCCAGTAAGCCCGGGGAGCTGTTTTTT,CASKPGELFF
TRBV19,TRBJ2-7,many,TRBD1,TGTGCCAGTATGGACAGGCTCTACGAGCAGTACTTC,CASMDRLYEQYF
TRBV2,TRBJ2-7,NA,NA,TGTGCCAGCAGTGACAGGGTCGGAAACGAGCAGTACTTC,CASSDRVGNEQYF
TRBV5-1,TRBJ1-1,many,TRBD1,TGCGCCAGCAGTCGGGACAGAGAATACACTGAAGCTTTCTTT,CASSRDREYTEAFF
TRBV11-2,TRBJ1-2,many,NA,TGTGCCAGCAGCTTGGAAGGGGAAGGCTACACCTTC,CASSLEGEGYTF
TRBV6-5,TRBJ1-1,many,NA,TGTGCCAGCAGTTACGAGGGACGGACTGAAGCTTTCTTT,CASSYEGRTEAFF
TRBV30,TRBJ1-5,many,NA,TGTGCCTGGAGTGTAGCCGGATACAATCAGCCCCAGCATTTT,CAWSVAGYNQPQHF
TRBV2,TRBJ1-5,many,NA,TGTGCCAGCCTTTTTGGACACAATCAGCCCCAGCATTTT,CASLFGHNQPQHF
TRBV29-1,TRBJ2-2,many,TRBD1,TGCAGCGTTGGGGCAGGGGGCAGGTCCGGGGAGCTGTTTTTT,CSVGAGGRSGELFF
TRBV6-5,TRBJ1-1,many,NA,TGTGCCAGCAGTTACCCGGGGACTAAGGGATCGAACACTGAAGCTTTCTTT,CASSYPGTKGSNTEAFF
TRBV4-2,TRBJ2-5,many,TRBD1,TGTGCCAGCAGCCCCTACATAGGACAGGGGGAGACCCAGTACTTC,CASSPYIGQGETQYF